The clone carrying this T cell receptor (beta chain) appeared many times. Authors of the study amplified TCR beta CDR3 regions from RNA transcripts. The HTBI primer set drove a first-round RT-PCR of the TCR CDR3. TCRdb ran MiXCR on the multiplex PCR reads and lists one entry per CDR3 protein. In the table there are a few hundred thousand distinct CDR3 sequences, 15% to 20% of which are singletons. The source of the sample is a study of T cells in Graves' hyperthyroidism and ophthalmopathy. CDR3 length equals 12 residues. Trimming stripped 4 bases from V and 3 bases from J, with 7 bases between. The germline CDR1 and CDR2 sequences are SNHLY and FYNNEI.

The specimen sequenced was blood. The receptor was isolated from a woman aged 25 to 39 with Graves' ophthalmopathy. The chain is built from TRBV2 and TRBJ2-7; D unclear. DNA of the CDR3: TGTGCCAGCAGTGTGACCAACTACGAGCAGTACTTC. Protein sequence: CASSVTNYEQYF.